A single sample gave rise to the 30 T cell receptor beta chains below, sequenced in a study of blood T cell repertoires in COVID-19. Using immunoSEQ multiplex PCR, the repertoire was profiled, and TCRdb retains in-frame clones only, with some absent. Of 200,000 to 300,000 clones in the sample, about 86% were seen once. Sequencing used peripheral blood. Receptors were obtained from a woman in her twenties or thirties who had recovered from COVID-19.

The V call is TRBV25-1, the J call TRBJ1-6; D unresolved. The CDR3 is 16 residues long. CDR1 is MGHDK, CDR2 SYGVNS, per germline. Deletions cut 4 bases from V and 7 bases from J, with 17 bases between. The CDR3 nucleotides read TGTGCCAGCAGTGTTGGAGGAGTACTTGGGAATTCACCCCTCCACTTT. Its translation is CASSVGGVLGNSPLHF.

V gene TRBV5-6 combines with J gene TRBJ1-6, with 7 bases lining up with TRBD1. Trimming removed 4 bases from V and 0 bases from J; junction bases left unmatched: 10. This CDR3 is 18 amino acids long. Germline lookup yields CDR1 SGHDT and CDR2 YYEEEE. DNA of the CDR3: TGTGCCAGCAGCCCTACCCTGACAGGGAGCTCCTATAATTCACCCCTCCACTTT. Amino acid sequence: CASSPTLTGSSYNSPLHF.

The genes are TRBV10-3 and TRBJ1-1; 7 bases match TRBD1. The V segment lost 6 bases and the J segment 1 base; nucleotides outside the gene matches: 2. This CDR3 region has 13 residues. Germline CDR1 is ENHRY and CDR2 is SYGVKD. As DNA, the CDR3 is TGTGCCATCAGAGGGACAGAGAACACTGAAGCTTTCTTT. Translating it yields CAIRGTENTEAFF.

V usage is TRBV6-2 or TRBV6-3 and J usage is TRBJ2-5, with 7 bases identical to TRBD2. V trimming: 0 bases; J trimming: 1 base; junction bases outside the gene matches: 8. CDR1 and CDR2 from the germline V gene are MNHEY and SVGEGT. The CDR3 totals 17 residues. CDR3 sequence reads: CASSYSIYGGTQETQYF. In nucleotides, the CDR3 is TGTGCCAGCAGTTACTCGATTTACGGGGGGACCCAAGAGACCCAGTACTTC.

J is TRBJ2-7 and V is TRBV7-2; TRBD2 matches at 10 bases. This CDR3 spans 15 amino acids. The germline gives CDR1 SGHTA, CDR2 FQGNSA. Trimming took 5 bases from V and 2 from J; bases not matched to a gene: 6. CDR3 in amino acids: CASSTRTSGTYEQYF. The CDR3 coding sequence is TGTGCCAGCAGCACCCGGACTAGCGGAACCTACGAGCAGTACTTC.

The chain uses TRBV14 and TRBJ2-5; 7 nucleotides align to TRBD2. Germline-derived CDR1 and CDR2 are SGHDN and FVKESK. With V trimmed by 3 bases and J by 4 bases, 5 bases remained unmatched. The CDR3 length is 14 residues. DNA for the CDR3: TGTGCCAGCAGCCATTTTTGGGAGGGAGAGACCCAGTACTTC. Its protein is CASSHFWEGETQYF.

V is TRBV7-8 and J is TRBJ1-6; D gene unclear. Trimming stripped 5 bases from V and 7 bases from J, with 9 bases between. Germline CDR1 SGHVS, CDR2 FQNEAQ. The CDR3 consists of 13 residues. Here the CDR3 reads CASSTQENSPLHF. The CDR3 DNA is TGTGCCAGCAGCACCCAGGAAAATTCACCCCTCCACTTT.

This rearrangement joins TRBV11-2 to TRBJ2-2, with D perhaps TRBD1 (5 bases). Germline-derived CDR1 and CDR2 are SGHAT and FQNNGV. The CDR3 covers 17 residues. Trimming pared 4 bases from V and 7 bases from J, leaving 22 bases between. CDR3 coding DNA: TGTGCCAGCAGCTCCCTGGACACTCTCGCCCACCGCGGGGAGCTGTTTTTT. It codes for CASSSLDTLAHRGELFF.

This clone came up a few times. The chain links TRBV7-7 to TRBJ2-7; D might be TRBD2 (6 bases). This CDR3 comprises 13 residues. V was pared by 0 bases and J by 4 bases, with 7 bases between. Germline CDR1 SSHAT, CDR2 FNYEAQ (reference sequence). The CDR3 DNA reads TGTGCCAGCAGCTTAGCGGAGGGGTACGAGCAGTACTTC. This encodes CASSLAEGYEQYF.

The chain recombines TRBV24-1 with TRBJ2-3; TRBD2 aligns across 7 bases. This CDR3 has 13 amino acids. CDR1 is KGHDR, CDR2 SFDVKD, per germline. Trimming cost V 2 bases and J 9 bases; bases outside gene matches: 4. This chain's CDR3 is CATSDSSSGTQYF. CDR3 in DNA: TGTGCCACCAGTGATTCTTCTAGCGGCACGCAGTATTTT.

The chain employs TRBV11-2 and TRBJ2-7, with 7 nucleotides matching TRBD1. The CDR3 covers 15 residues. Germline V gene sequence: CDR1 SGHAT, CDR2 FQNNGV. The J segment lost 3 bases and the V segment lost 0 bases, leaving 5 bases of the junction unmatched. This CDR3 reads CASSLDETGFYEQYF. In nucleotides, the CDR3 is TGTGCCAGCAGCTTAGATGAGACAGGGTTCTACGAGCAGTACTTC.

In nucleotides, the CDR3 is TGTGCCAGCAGCTTAGGACGAACAGCGGAGGAGACCCAGTACTTC. It translates to CASSLGRTAEETQYF. This chain connects TRBV5-4 to TRBJ2-5; possibly TRBD2 for D (5 bases). This CDR3 is built from 15 residues. V was cut by 2 bases and J by 5 bases, with 16 bases left in between. Germline CDR1 SGHNT, CDR2 YYREEE (reference sequence). Complete variable domain (other parts from reference TRBV5-4 and TRBJ2-5): ETGVTQSPTHLIKTRGQQVTLRCSSQSGHNTVSWYQQALGQGPQFIFQYYREEENGRGNFPPRFSGLQFPNYSSELNVNALELDDSALYLCASSLGRTAEETQYFGPGTRLLVL.

This clone appeared a single time. This rearrangement joins TRBV3-1 (or the pseudogene TRBV3-2) to TRBJ1-2, with D possibly being TRBD1 (5 bases). CDR1 and CDR2 from the germline V gene are LGHDT and YNNKEL (reference sequence). There are 17 residues in the CDR3. V was cut by 0 bases and J by 1 base, with 15 bases left in between. CDR3 DNA: TGTGCCAGCAGCCAAGAGGGGCTGCAGGGAGGTAACTATGGCTACACCTTC. Residues: CASSQEGLQGGNYGYTF.

This sequence joins TRBV5-6 and TRBJ1-3; the D gene is possibly TRBD1 (5 bases). Germline-derived CDR1 and CDR2 are SGHDT and YYEEEE. This CDR3 region has 16 residues. The V end was cut by 3 bases, the J end by 2 bases, with 15 bases between. The CDR3 is CASSWGSGGPGNTIYF. DNA for the CDR3: TGTGCCAGCAGCTGGGGGTCCGGGGGACCTGGAAACACCATATATTTT.

V usage is TRBV5-4 and J usage is TRBJ2-1; 8 bases map to TRBD2. Trimming cost V 2 bases and J 3 bases; bases outside gene matches: 1. The CDR3 is 14 amino acids. Germline V lookup: CDR1 SGHNT, CDR2 YYREEE (reference sequence). The CDR3 DNA sequence: TGTGCCAGCAGCTTAACTAGCGGCTACAATGAGCAGTTCTTC. Its protein product is CASSLTSGYNEQFF.

The chain has TRBV11-2 and TRBJ1-2, with a tentative D call TRBD1 (6 bases). Looked up from germline, CDR1 is SGHAT and CDR2 is FQNNGV. CDR3 size: 14 residues. V was shortened by 4 bases and J by 2 bases, with 11 bases between the two germline ends. CDR3 nucleotide sequence: TGTGCCAGCAGCTCTATACAGGGAAACTATGGCTACACCTTC. Translating it yields CASSSIQGNYGYTF.

This clone was counted once. V usage is TRBV5-5 and J usage is TRBJ2-3; D uncertain. The germline V and J ends were trimmed by 2 bases and 4 bases, with 14 bases remaining between them. CDR3 size: 15 residues. Per germline, CDR1 SGHKS and CDR2 YYEKEE (reference sequence). The CDR3 nucleotides are TGTGCCAGCAGCTTATCAGGTCACGGCCCAGATACGCAGTATTTT. Translating gives CASSLSGHGPDTQYF.

V usage is TRBV19 and J usage is TRBJ2-3; 7 nucleotides align to TRBD1. Germline loops: CDR1 LNHDA, CDR2 SQIVND (reference sequence). The CDR3 length is 15 residues. V trimming: 4 bases; J trimming: 1 base; junction bases outside the gene matches: 5. CDR3 bases: TGTGCCAGTAGTAGCACAGGGGCGCGCACAGATACGCAGTATTTT. This encodes CASSSTGARTDTQYF.

V and J are TRBV10-3 and TRBJ2-7, with D possibly matching TRBD2 (7 bases). V was clipped by 4 bases and J by 2 bases, with 12 bases between them. This CDR3 contains 14 residues. Germline CDR1 is ENHRY and CDR2 is SYGVKD. CDR3: CAISGRGGAYEQYF. The DNA for the CDR3 is TGTGCCATCAGTGGTCGAGGGGGGGCCTACGAGCAGTACTTC.

The rearrangement links TRBV7-2 to TRBJ1-6; tentative D call: TRBD1 (5 bases). The CDR3 covers 14 residues. With 5 bases removed from V and 7 bases from J, the gap between germline ends came to 12 bases. Germline-derived CDR1 and CDR2 are SGHTA and FQGNSA. CDR3 in DNA: TGTGCCAGCAGCCCTCAGGGAGGAAATTCACCCCTCCACTTT. Protein sequence: CASSPQGGNSPLHF.

CDR3 sequence: CARSPLRTRLNEQYF. The CDR3 coding sequence is TGTGCCAGAAGCCCCCTCCGGACTCGGTTGAACGAGCAGTACTTC. The V and J genes are TRBV7-5 and TRBJ2-7; the D call in the table, TRBD2, was not verified against the DNA. TRBV7-5 is designated a pseudogene. The CDR3 is made up of 15 amino acids.

The chain has TRBV6-5 and TRBJ2-3, with D tentatively TRBD2 (5 bases). The V gene's germline CDR1 is MNHEY and CDR2 SVGAGI. CDR3 length: 15 amino acids. Trimming left V 4 bases short and J 2 bases short, with 13 bases between. The CDR3 DNA reads as TGTGCCAGCAGTTCCCTCGCCGGGGACACAGATACGCAGTATTTT. Protein: CASSSLAGDTDTQYF.

The genes are TRBV5-8 and TRBJ2-5; possibly TRBD1 for D (5 bases). The CDR3 consists of 14 residues. Germline CDR1 SGHTS, CDR2 YDEGEE. Trimming removed 4 bases from V and 4 bases from J, with 14 bases in between. Here the CDR3 reads CASSPRTNAETQYF. DNA for the CDR3: TGTGCCAGCAGCCCCCGGACAAACGCAGAGACCCAGTACTTC. Full variable domain (outside the CDR3, taken from reference TRBV5-8 and TRBJ2-5): EAGVTQSPTHLIKTRGQQATLRCSPISGHTSVYWYQQALGLGLQFLLWYDEGEERNRGNFPPRFSGRQFPNYSSELNVNALELEDSALYLCASSPRTNAETQYFGPGTRLLVL.

The V and J genes are TRBV5-4 and TRBJ2-3; 9 bases fit TRBD2. Unmatched junction bases numbered 3, after V lost 0 bases and J lost 4 bases. The CDR3 length is 15 residues. Looked up from germline, CDR1 is SGHNT and CDR2 is YYREEE (reference sequence). CDR3 in DNA: TGTGCCAGCAGCTTGGCTAGCGGGGCTTCAGATACGCAGTATTTT. Protein: CASSLASGASDTQYF.

The V and J genes are TRBV9 and TRBJ2-1; D gene ambiguous. The CDR3 extends over 15 amino acids. CDR1 is SGDLS, CDR2 YYNGEE, per germline. V shed 0 bases and J shed 0 bases, with 7 bases lying between them. The CDR3 loop is CASSVDSPSYNEQFF. In DNA form, the CDR3 reads TGTGCCAGCAGCGTAGACAGTCCCTCCTACAATGAGCAGTTCTTC.

V and J are TRBV7-8 and TRBJ1-5; D unclear. Germline CDR1 and CDR2: SGHVS and FQNEAQ. The V and J ends lost 4 bases and 7 bases respectively, with 20 bases between them. The CDR3 is 16 residues long. CDR3 in amino acids: CASSSYQGGTQQPQHF. The DNA of the CDR3 is TGTGCCAGCAGCTCGTACCAAGGCGGAACGCAACAGCCCCAGCATTTT.

CDR3 in amino acids: CASSLPGQGKQYF. The CDR3 DNA is TGTGCCAGCAGTCTGCCGGGACAAGGAAAGCAGTACTTC. The rearrangement uses TRBV12-3 or TRBV12-4 and TRBJ2-7, with D possibly being TRBD1 (6 bases). V lost 5 bases to trimming and J lost 8 bases, with 16 bases between them. This CDR3 contains 13 residues.

A single count supports this clone. The rearrangement uses TRBV27 and TRBJ1-1; 9 nucleotides line up with TRBD1. This CDR3 spans 13 amino acids. CDR1 and CDR2 (germline): MNHEY, SMNVEV (reference sequence). Trimming removed 6 bases from V and 4 bases from J; junction bases left unmatched: 3. Written as DNA, the CDR3 is TGTGCCAGCAGGCCGACAGGGGGCACTGAAGCTTTCTTT. Translating it yields CASRPTGGTEAFF.

V is TRBV18 and J is TRBJ2-7; D is perhaps TRBD1 (7 bases). Per the germline V gene, CDR1 is KGHSH and CDR2 is LQKENI. V was pared by 4 bases and J by 3 bases, with 22 bases between. The CDR3 is made up of 17 amino acids. Here the CDR3 DNA reads TGTGCCAGCTCACTTAATTCACGGCCAGGGGGGAGCTACGAGCAGTACTTC. This sequence encodes CASSLNSRPGGSYEQYF.

The J gene is TRBJ1-5, the V gene TRBV6-5; D is perhaps TRBD1 (6 bases). CDR3 length: 14 residues. Germline V gene lookup returns CDR1 MNHEY and CDR2 SVGAGI. Deletions cut 3 bases from V and 12 bases from J, with 18 bases between. The DNA for the CDR3 is TGTGCCAGCAGTTATGGACAGAACAAAATTTTCCAGCATTTT. As protein: CASSYGQNKIFQHF.